The entry below describes one T cell receptor (beta chain). This entry comes from a study of blood T cell repertoires in COVID-19. Across the study: From T cells, B-cell-depleted T cells, or PBMCs came the material, which was cDNA or gDNA.

Produced via immunoSEQ multiplex PCR; TCRdb's table is partial and in-frame only. This table holds about 46,000 clones, around 89% found once. The CDR3 length is 12 residues. Trimming left V 7 bases short and J 10 bases short, with 15 bases between. This chain connects TRBV12-3 or TRBV12-4 to TRBJ2-3; D unresolved. This clonotype was obtained from a man aged 45-65 years with active COVID-19. The sequencing input was peripheral blood. The CDR3 spells CASTTDIGSQYF. The CDR3 bases are TGTGCCAGCACCACTGACATCGGATCGCAGTATTTT.